Each of the 24 T cell receptor beta chains below was sequenced from the same sample in a study of cytomegalovirus exposure and HLA in healthy donors. Only in-frame clones appear in the TCRdb table, and some are missing; sequencing was by immunoSEQ multiplex PCR. Here the sample spans 150,000 to 200,000 clones, around four fifths being singletons. The specimen sequenced was PBMCs. The receptor source for this set is a man aged 30 to 39 in good health and CMV-seropositive.

The rearrangement links TRBV7-9 to TRBJ1-5; D may be TRBD1 (6 bases). The V end was cut by 1 base, the J end by 2 bases, with 9 bases between. This CDR3 comprises 15 residues. The germline V gene encodes CDR1 SEHNR and CDR2 FQNEAQ (reference sequence). CDR3 DNA sequence: TGTGCCAGCAGCTTAGGCGGGGGCGGCAATCAGCCCCAGCATTTT. Its translation: CASSLGGGGNQPQHF.

The chain joins TRBV15 to TRBJ1-5; D gene ambiguous. The germline V and J ends were trimmed by 6 bases and 0 bases, with 9 bases remaining between them. CDR3 length: 14 residues. Germline CDR1 is LNHNV and CDR2 is YYDKDF (reference sequence). The chain's CDR3 is CATSGGISNQPQHF. The CDR3 coding sequence is TGTGCCACCAGTGGAGGGATTAGCAATCAGCCCCAGCATTTT.

This clone was picked up one time. The rearrangement links TRBV7-2 to TRBJ2-3; 7 bases match TRBD1. Germline-derived CDR1 and CDR2 are SGHTA and FQGNSA. The trim removed 5 bases at V and 1 base at J, leaving 6 bases unmatched. CDR3 length: 15 residues. CDR3 loop: CASSNNRGGTDTQYF. The CDR3 nucleotides are TGTGCCAGCAGCAACAACAGGGGCGGCACAGATACGCAGTATTTT.

The chain couples TRBV7-2 to TRBJ1-2; unclear D gene. Trimming pared 1 base from V and 8 bases from J, leaving 17 bases between. CDR3 size: 15 residues. Germline V gene lookup returns CDR1 SGHTA and CDR2 FQGNSA. CDR3 amino acids: CASSLVADSGGGYTF. The CDR3 DNA reads as TGTGCCAGCAGCTTAGTGGCAGACTCGGGTGGAGGCTACACCTTC.

The genes are TRBV29-1 and TRBJ2-5, with 7 nucleotides matching TRBD1. CDR1 and CDR2 from the germline V gene are SQVTM and ANQGSEA. This CDR3 is 15 amino acids long. The ends lost 4 bases at V and 4 bases at J; junction bases unmatched: 12. The CDR3 reads CSVALTGIIGETQYF. CDR3 nucleotide sequence: TGCAGCGTTGCATTGACAGGGATTATAGGAGAGACCCAGTACTTC.

The gene calls are TRBV21-1 and TRBJ2-7; the D segment call TRBD2 is taken from the table without a DNA check. TRBV21-1 is noted as a pseudogene. The CDR3 has 18 amino acids. This CDR3 is CASSRRTSGGADSYEQYF. The CDR3 DNA reads TGTGCCAGCAGCAGACGGACTAGCGGGGGTGCCGACTCCTACGAGCAGTACTTC.

This clone has only a few counts. The rearrangement links TRBV2 to TRBJ2-7, with TRBD2 as a possible D gene (6 bases). V was shortened by 7 bases and J by 0 bases, with 10 bases between the two germline ends. This CDR3 has 13 residues. Germline V lookup: CDR1 SNHLY, CDR2 FYNNEI. This CDR3 reads CASIRGSSYEQYF. CDR3 bases: TGTGCCAGCATACGGGGGAGCTCCTACGAGCAGTACTTC.

The V call is TRBV6-1, the J call TRBJ1-3; D not certain. Trimming shortened V by 4 bases and J by 1 base, and 14 bases separated the two germline ends. This CDR3 is built from 16 residues. Germline CDR1 and CDR2: MNHNS and SASEGT. The CDR3 region is CASSGGLGSSGNTIYF. The DNA of the CDR3 is TGTGCCAGCAGTGGGGGTTTGGGGAGTTCTGGAAACACCATATATTTT.

The chain employs TRBV9 and TRBJ1-1; the D gene is possibly TRBD1 (6 bases). The CDR3 covers 17 residues. The V end lost 0 bases, the J end lost 2 bases, and 17 bases lay between the germline ends. Per germline, CDR1 SGDLS and CDR2 YYNGEE. The CDR3 loop is CASSVAPFDRLNTEAFF. The CDR3 nucleotides read TGTGCCAGCAGCGTAGCCCCTTTCGACAGGCTCAACACTGAAGCTTTCTTT.

The chain has TRBV7-8 and TRBJ2-1, with 7 bases lining up with TRBD1. V trimming: 8 bases; J trimming: 1 base; junction bases outside the gene matches: 5. This CDR3 is 14 amino acids long. The germline V gene has CDR1 SGHVS and CDR2 FQNEAQ. This CDR3 reads CASESGGSYNEQFF. The DNA of the CDR3 is TGTGCCAGCGAGTCAGGGGGATCCTACAATGAGCAGTTCTTC.

The CDR3 nucleotides read TGTGCCAGCAGTTGGACTAGCGGGGGGGCTTTCTCCGAGCAGTACTTC. Translation gives CASSWTSGGAFSEQYF. V and J are TRBV2 and TRBJ2-7; TRBD2 aligns across 15 bases. CDR3 length equals 16 residues. Germline CDR1 and CDR2: SNHLY and FYNNEI. With V trimmed by 5 bases and J by 6 bases, 8 bases remained unmatched. Full variable domain (missing parts from reference TRBV2 and TRBJ2-7): EPEVTQTPSHQVTQMGQEVILRCVPISNHLYFYWYRQILGQKVEFLVSFYNNEISEKSEIFDDQFSVERPDGSNFTLKIRSTKLEDSAMYFCASSWTSGGAFSEQYFGPGTRLTVT.

The chain couples TRBV6-1 to TRBJ1-2; the match to TRBD1 covers 7 bases. Trimming at V came to 6 bases and at J to 4 bases, leaving 5 bases not matched to a gene. The CDR3 runs to 13 residues. Germline V gene sequence: CDR1 MNHNS, CDR2 SASEGT. The CDR3 loop is CASRTGPTYGYTF. CDR3 nucleotides: TGTGCCAGCAGGACAGGGCCCACCTATGGCTACACCTTC.

This clone was seen only a few times. The chain has TRBV2 and TRBJ2-7; a possible D gene is TRBD1 (5 bases). V gave up 6 bases and J gave up 7 bases, with 16 bases separating them. The CDR3 runs 13 residues. In germline, CDR1 is SNHLY, CDR2 FYNNEI. The CDR3 DNA is TGTGCCAGCAGACGAACAGGTCTCGGGGAGCAGTACTTC. Its translation is CASRRTGLGEQYF.

The genes are TRBV9 and TRBJ1-6; 8 bases match TRBD1. V lost 4 bases to trimming and J lost 15 bases; unmatched junction nucleotides: 12. The CDR3 loop spans 14 amino acids. From germline, CDR1 is SGDLS and CDR2 YYNGEE. CDR3 in amino acids: CASSPRDRPRLLHF. The DNA of the CDR3 is TGTGCCAGCAGCCCCCGGGACAGGCCCCGGCTCCTCCACTTT.

The chain joins TRBV6-5 to TRBJ1-2, with D perhaps TRBD1 (5 bases). This CDR3 spans 15 amino acids. V dropped 0 bases and J dropped 1 base, with 9 bases sitting between them. The germline V gene encodes CDR1 MNHEY and CDR2 SVGAGI. The CDR3 loop is CASSYSTGGNYGYTF. CDR3 DNA: TGTGCCAGCAGTTACTCGACCGGGGGTAACTATGGCTACACCTTC.

This sequence joins TRBV19 and TRBJ2-7; tentative D call: TRBD1 (5 bases). V lost 5 bases and J 1 base, leaving 12 bases between the germline ends. The CDR3 runs 14 residues. Germline assignment: CDR1 LNHDA and CDR2 SQIVND (reference sequence). The CDR3 DNA follows: TGTGCCAGTAGTGACAGAGGACGTTCCTACGAGCAGTACTTC. Protein sequence: CASSDRGRSYEQYF.

The chain links TRBV4-2 to TRBJ1-4, with 8 bases lining up with TRBD1. V gave up 2 bases and J gave up 0 bases; unmatched junction bases: 14. The CDR3 consists of 20 residues. Germline-derived CDR1 and CDR2 are LGHNA and YNFKEQ. The CDR3 DNA reads TGTGCCAGCAGCCAAATGCCCCGGACAGGGACAAGTACAACTAATGAAAAACTGTTTTTT. Amino acid sequence: CASSQMPRTGTSTTNEKLFF.

The CDR3 loop is CASRASGYNSPLHF. DNA for the CDR3: TGTGCCAGCAGGGCGTCAGGGTATAATTCACCCCTCCACTTT. This chain uses TRBV27 with TRBJ1-6; possibly TRBD1 for D (5 bases). The germline CDR1 and CDR2 sequences are MNHEY and SMNVEV (reference sequence). V shed 6 bases and J shed 4 bases, with 10 bases lying between them. The length of the CDR3 is 14 residues.

The chain is built from TRBV7-8 and TRBJ2-3, with 7 positions matching TRBD2. The V segment lost 5 bases and the J segment 6 bases; nucleotides outside the gene matches: 8. The CDR3 totals 14 residues. Germline V CDR1 and CDR2: SGHVS, FQNEAQ. The DNA of the CDR3 is TGTGCCAGCAGCACTCGACTAGCAGCGGATACGCAGTATTTT. Translated, it gives CASSTRLAADTQYF.

CDR3 amino acids: CASSLAASGATDTQYF. In DNA, the CDR3 is TGTGCCAGCAGCTTAGCGGCCAGCGGGGCCACAGATACGCAGTATTTT. V is TRBV7-8 and J is TRBJ2-3, with 7 bases that match TRBD2. V was pared by 0 bases and J by 2 bases, with 5 bases of the junction left unmatched. Germline CDR1 reads SGHVS; CDR2 reads FQNEAQ. The CDR3 runs 16 residues.

This rearrangement joins TRBV11-2 to TRBJ1-6; D is unclear. The CDR3 loop spans 14 amino acids. Germline CDR1 SGHAT, CDR2 FQNNGV. The V and J ends lost 4 bases and 7 bases respectively, with 11 bases between them. Here the CDR3 DNA reads TGTGCCAGCAGCTCAGACGGGAGAAATTCACCCCTCCACTTT. This codes for CASSSDGRNSPLHF. The whole variable domain, remainder taken from reference TRBV11-2 and TRBJ1-6, is EAGVAQSPRYKIIEKRQSVAFWCNPISGHATLYWYQQILGQGPKLLIQFQNNGVVDDSQLPKDRFSAERLKGVDSTLKIQPAKLEDSAVYLCASSSDGRNSPLHFGNGTRLTVT.

The genes are TRBV5-1 and TRBJ1-4; 7 bases agree with TRBD1. Germline-derived CDR1 and CDR2 are SGHRS and YFSETQ. The CDR3 has 13 residues. V shed 0 bases and J 7 bases; nucleotides not matched to a gene: 0. The CDR3 is CASSLGQGEKLFF. The CDR3 nucleotides are TGCGCCAGCAGCTTGGGACAGGGTGAAAAACTGTTTTTT.

V usage is TRBV6-5 and J usage is TRBJ2-2, with 13 positions matching TRBD2. The germline CDR1 and CDR2 sequences are MNHEY and SVGAGI. The CDR3 has 15 residues. The V segment lost 5 bases and the J segment 4 bases; nucleotides outside the gene matches: 1. CDR3 amino acids: CASSRTSGGTGELFF. The CDR3 nucleotides are TGTGCCAGCAGTCGGACTAGCGGGGGCACCGGGGAGCTGTTTTTT.

The chain couples TRBV5-1 to TRBJ2-3, with D unclear. Germline CDR1 and CDR2: SGHRS and YFSETQ. This CDR3 is 18 amino acids long. V shed 2 bases and J shed 2 bases, with 21 bases lying between them. CDR3 residues: CASSFPTGLDHATDTQYF. As DNA, the CDR3 is TGCGCCAGCAGCTTCCCGACTGGCCTGGATCATGCCACAGATACGCAGTATTTT.